This T cell receptor (beta chain) was documented in a study of vaccination and CD4 T cells after COVID-19. This CDR3 comprises 14 residues. Trimming removed 5 bases from V and 11 bases from J; junction bases left unmatched: 8. Treatment in this sample: roughly 10-day PBMC culture with coronavirus spike peptide pools or control peptides (ViraFEST assay). Under the ViraFEST approach, antigen-specific T cells were expanded with peptide pools and TCRs subsequently sequenced. Sequenced with the Oncomine TCR Beta short-read assay was DNA taken from cultured CD4+ T cells. Each CDR3 protein is one row after TCRdb ran MiXCR on the PCR reads. Of about 17,000 distinct CDR3 sequences listed, roughly three fifths were seen once; the top ten hold around a tenth. General observations from the study: The cohort comprised relatively few convalescent patients, and no early post-infection timepoints were analyzed. SARS-CoV-2-reactive clonotypes showed a nonsignificant median rise from about 20 to 38.

This clonotype was picked up a small number of times. The antigen remains unidentified. This sequence joins TRBV23-1 and TRBJ1-6; TRBD1 agrees at 8 bases. TRBV23-1 is given ORF status, its function remaining uncertain. The origin of this receptor is a human donor who had recovered from COVID-19. The sample taken for sequencing was CD4+ T cells from blood, cultured in vitro. DNA for the CDR3: TGCGCCAGCAGTGAACAGGGGGGGGGTCCACCCCTCCACTTT. Amino acids: CASSEQGGGPPLHF.